The sequence of this T cell receptor (beta chain) was determined in a study of cytomegalovirus exposure and HLA in healthy donors. Findings of the study overall: Three chains tied to CMV proved CMV antigen-specific in vitro. It was likely that a cluster of highly shared sequence variants was a sequencing artifact.

Primers: 60 Vbeta forward and 13 Jbeta reverse. TCRdb's copy holds only in-frame clones and misses some; the assay was immunoSEQ multiplex PCR. The sample carries some 110,000 clones, roughly 71% recorded once. About this clone: Antigen unknown.

This sequence was found in a male donor in good health and CMV-seropositive. The specimen was PBMCs.

The CDR3 DNA sequence: TGTGCCAGCAGGTTCGACAGCTTGAACACTGAAGCTTTCTTT. This sequence encodes CASRFDSLNTEAFF. The rearrangement joins TRBV27 to TRBJ1-1; D is perhaps TRBD1 (5 bases). With 6 bases removed from V and 0 bases from J, the gap between germline ends came to 11 bases. Germline assignment: CDR1 MNHEY and CDR2 SMNVEV (reference sequence). The CDR3 is 14 amino acids.